This T cell receptor beta chain was identified in a study of CD8+ T cells in alopecia areata. The overall study: Patients remained on tofacitinib for 6 to 18 months and then went 6 months without it. Study-level points and caveats: Sharing of TCR sequences between patients (possibly for HLA-related reasons) was less clear than in mice.

Sequencing relied on a cDNA template that was reverse transcribed from extracted RNA. This table comes from immunoSEQ multiplex PCR, and its TCRdb copy is limited to in-frame clones, with some not included. The sample lists roughly 110,000 clones, approximately 55% occurring once. Concerning this clone: The antigen is unknown.

The treatment here: oral pan-JAK inhibitor, 5-10 mg twice daily. V was pared by 5 bases and J by 4 bases, with 6 bases of the junction left unmatched. Per the germline V gene, CDR1 is SEHNR and CDR2 is FQNEAQ (reference sequence). The CDR3 is made up of 16 amino acids. Sequencing used CD4+ T cells sorted from blood, obtained at week 24, from a patient treated with tofacitinib. The J gene is TRBJ2-5, the V gene TRBV7-9; TRBD2 agrees at 14 bases. The TCR sequence derives from a human donor with alopecia areata. Here the CDR3 DNA reads TGTGCCAGCAGCCCACCGGGACTAGCGGGGGCAGAGACCCAGTACTTC. Translated: CASSPPGLAGAETQYF.